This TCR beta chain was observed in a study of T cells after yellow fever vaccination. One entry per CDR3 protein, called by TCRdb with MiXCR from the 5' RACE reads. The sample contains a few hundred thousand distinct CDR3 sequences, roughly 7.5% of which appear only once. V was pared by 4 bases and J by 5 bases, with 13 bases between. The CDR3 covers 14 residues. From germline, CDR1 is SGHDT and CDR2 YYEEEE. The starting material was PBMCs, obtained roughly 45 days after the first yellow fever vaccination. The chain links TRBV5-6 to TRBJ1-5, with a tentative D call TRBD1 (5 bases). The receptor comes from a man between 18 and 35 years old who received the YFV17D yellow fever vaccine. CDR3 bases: TGTGCCAGCAGCGGCGGGGGGTGGCATCAGCCCCAGCATTTT. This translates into CASSGGGWHQPQHF. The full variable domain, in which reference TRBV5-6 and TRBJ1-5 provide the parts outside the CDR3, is DAGVTQSPTHLIKTRGQQVTLRCSPKSGHDTVSWYQQALGQGPQFIFQYYEEEERQRGNFPDRFSGHQFPNYSSELNVNALLLGDSALYLCASSGGGWHQPQHFGDGTRLSIL.